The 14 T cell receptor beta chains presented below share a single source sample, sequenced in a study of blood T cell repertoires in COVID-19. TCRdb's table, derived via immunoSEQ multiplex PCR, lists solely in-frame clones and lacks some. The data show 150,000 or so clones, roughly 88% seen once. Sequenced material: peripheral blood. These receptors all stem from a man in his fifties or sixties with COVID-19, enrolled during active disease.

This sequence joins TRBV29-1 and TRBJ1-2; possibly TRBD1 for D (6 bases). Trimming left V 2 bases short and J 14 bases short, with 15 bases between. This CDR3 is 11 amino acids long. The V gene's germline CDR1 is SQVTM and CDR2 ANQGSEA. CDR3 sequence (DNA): TGCAGCGTTGAAACAGGGCAACTACTAACCTTC. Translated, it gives CSVETGQLLTF.

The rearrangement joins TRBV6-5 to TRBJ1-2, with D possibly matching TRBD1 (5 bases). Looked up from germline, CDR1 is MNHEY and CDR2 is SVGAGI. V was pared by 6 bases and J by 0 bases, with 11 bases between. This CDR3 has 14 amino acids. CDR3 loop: CASSRPDTNYGYTF. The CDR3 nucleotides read TGTGCCAGCAGCCGCCCGGACACTAACTATGGCTACACCTTC.

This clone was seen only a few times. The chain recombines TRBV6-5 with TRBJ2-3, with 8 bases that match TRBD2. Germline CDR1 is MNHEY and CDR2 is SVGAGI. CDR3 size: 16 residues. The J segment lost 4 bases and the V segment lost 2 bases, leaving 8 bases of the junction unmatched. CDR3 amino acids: CASSYGLSGAADTQYF. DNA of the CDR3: TGTGCCAGCAGTTACGGCCTTAGCGGGGCGGCAGATACGCAGTATTTT.

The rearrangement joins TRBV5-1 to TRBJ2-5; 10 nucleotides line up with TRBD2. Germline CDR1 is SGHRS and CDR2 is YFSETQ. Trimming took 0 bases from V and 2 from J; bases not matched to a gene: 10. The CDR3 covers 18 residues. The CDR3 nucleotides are TGCGCCAGCAGCTTGGGAGGAGCTGGACTAGCGGCACAAGAGACCCAGTACTTC. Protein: CASSLGGAGLAAQETQYF. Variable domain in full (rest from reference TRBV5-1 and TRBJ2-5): KAGVTQTPRYLIKTRGQQVTLSCSPISGHRSVSWYQQTPGQGLQFLFEYFSETQRNKGNFPGRFSGRQFSNSRSEMNVSTLELGDSALYLCASSLGGAGLAAQETQYFGPGTRLLVL.

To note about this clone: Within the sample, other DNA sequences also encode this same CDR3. The CDR3, as DNA: TGTGCCAGCAGCCATCGGGGGTCTGACACTGAAGCTTTCTTT. Protein sequence: CASSHRGSDTEAFF. This chain joins TRBV7-9 and TRBJ1-1, with D perhaps matching TRBD1 (5 bases). This CDR3 spans 14 amino acids. The germline V and J ends were trimmed by 5 bases and 3 bases, with 13 bases remaining between them. Germline V gives CDR1 SEHNR, CDR2 FQNEAQ (reference sequence).

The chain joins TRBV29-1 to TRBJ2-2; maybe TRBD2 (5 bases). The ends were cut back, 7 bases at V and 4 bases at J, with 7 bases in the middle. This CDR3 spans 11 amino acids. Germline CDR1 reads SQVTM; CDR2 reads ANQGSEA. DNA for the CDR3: TGCAGCGCAGGACTCACCGGGGAGCTGTTTTTT. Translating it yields CSAGLTGELFF.

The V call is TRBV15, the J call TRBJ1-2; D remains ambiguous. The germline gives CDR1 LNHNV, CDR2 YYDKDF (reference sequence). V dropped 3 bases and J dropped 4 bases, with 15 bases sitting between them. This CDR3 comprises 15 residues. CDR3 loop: CATSSPTGNIYGYTF. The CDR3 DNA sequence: TGTGCCACCAGCAGTCCGACGGGAAATATCTATGGCTACACCTTC.

Here the CDR3 reads CAWSSLLAGGSYEQYF. The CDR3 bases are TGTGCCTGGAGTTCACTACTAGCGGGAGGGTCCTACGAGCAGTACTTC. This chain connects TRBV30 to TRBJ2-7, with 13 bases aligning to TRBD2. Looked up from germline, CDR1 is GTSNPN and CDR2 is SVGIG (reference sequence). The CDR3 is 16 residues long. The trim removed 2 bases at V and 1 base at J, leaving 5 bases unmatched.

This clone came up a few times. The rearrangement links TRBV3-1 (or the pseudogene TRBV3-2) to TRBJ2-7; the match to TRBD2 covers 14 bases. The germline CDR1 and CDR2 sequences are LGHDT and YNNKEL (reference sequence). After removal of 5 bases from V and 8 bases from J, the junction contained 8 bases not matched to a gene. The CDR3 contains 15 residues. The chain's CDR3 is CASSAGLAGEGKQYF. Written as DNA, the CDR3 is TGTGCCAGCAGCGCGGGACTAGCGGGAGAGGGTAAGCAGTACTTC.

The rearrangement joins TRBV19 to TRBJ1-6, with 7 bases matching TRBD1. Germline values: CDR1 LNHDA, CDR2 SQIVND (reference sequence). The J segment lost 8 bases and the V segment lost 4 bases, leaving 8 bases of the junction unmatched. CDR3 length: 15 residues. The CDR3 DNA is TGTGCCAGTAGTACCCTACAGGGGACATATTCACCCCTCCACTTT. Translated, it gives CASSTLQGTYSPLHF.

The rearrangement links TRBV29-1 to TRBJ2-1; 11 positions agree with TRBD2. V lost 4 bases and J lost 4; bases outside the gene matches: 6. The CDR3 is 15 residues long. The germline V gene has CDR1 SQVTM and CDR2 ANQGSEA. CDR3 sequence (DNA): TGCAGCGTTGCTCTAGCGGGAGGATTTTACAATGAGCAGTTCTTC. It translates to CSVALAGGFYNEQFF.

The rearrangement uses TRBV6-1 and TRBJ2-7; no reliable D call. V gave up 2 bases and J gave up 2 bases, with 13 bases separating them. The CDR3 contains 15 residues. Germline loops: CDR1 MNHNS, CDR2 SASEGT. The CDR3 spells CASSELWLSTYEQYF. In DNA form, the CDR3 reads TGTGCCAGCAGTGAACTATGGTTATCGACCTACGAGCAGTACTTC.

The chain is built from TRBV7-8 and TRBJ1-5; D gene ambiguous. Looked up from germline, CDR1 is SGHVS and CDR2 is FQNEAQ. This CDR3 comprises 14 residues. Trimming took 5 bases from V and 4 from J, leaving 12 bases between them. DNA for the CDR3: TGTGCCAGCAGCAAACAAGAGGGTAATCAGCCCCAGCATTTT. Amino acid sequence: CASSKQEGNQPQHF.

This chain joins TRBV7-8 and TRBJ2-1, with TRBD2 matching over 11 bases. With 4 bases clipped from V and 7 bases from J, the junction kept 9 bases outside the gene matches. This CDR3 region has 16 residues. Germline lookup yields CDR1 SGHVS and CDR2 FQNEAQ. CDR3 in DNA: TGTGCCAGCAGCTCCCCGGGACTAGCGGACCGAAATGAGCAGTTCTTC. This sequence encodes CASSSPGLADRNEQFF. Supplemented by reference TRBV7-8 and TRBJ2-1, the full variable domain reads GAGVSQSPRYKVAKRGQDVALRCDPISGHVSLFWYQQALGQGPEFLTYFQNEAQLDKSGLPSDRFFAERPEGSVSTLKIQRTQQEDSAVYLCASSSPGLADRNEQFFGPGTRLTVL.